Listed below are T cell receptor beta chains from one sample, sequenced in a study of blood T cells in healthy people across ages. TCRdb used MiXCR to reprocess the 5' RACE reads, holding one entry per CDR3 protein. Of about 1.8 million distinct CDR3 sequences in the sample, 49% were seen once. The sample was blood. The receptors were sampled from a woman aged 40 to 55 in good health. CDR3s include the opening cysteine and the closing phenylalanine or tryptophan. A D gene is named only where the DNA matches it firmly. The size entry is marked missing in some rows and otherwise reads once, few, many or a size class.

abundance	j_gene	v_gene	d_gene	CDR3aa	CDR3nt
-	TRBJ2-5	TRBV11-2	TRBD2	CASSLGLAGTGGTQYF	TGTGCCAGCAGCTTGGGGCTAGCGGGGACCGGGGGGACCCAGTACTTC
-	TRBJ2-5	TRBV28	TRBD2	CASSWRGKIEGETQYF	TGTGCCAGCAGTTGGCGGGGGAAAATCGAGGGGGAGACCCAGTACTTC
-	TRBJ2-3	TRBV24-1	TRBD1	CATSRTGDMSDTQYF	TGTGCCACCAGCAGGACAGGGGATATGTCAGATACGCAGTATTTT
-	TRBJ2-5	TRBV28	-	CASSPGPPGRETQYF	TGTGCCAGCAGTCCCGGGCCCCCAGGACGGGAGACCCAGTACTTC
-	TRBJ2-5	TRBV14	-	CASSQIGHASQTQYF	TGTGCCAGCAGCCAAATCGGACATGCCAGTCAGACCCAGTACTTC
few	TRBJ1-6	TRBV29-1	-	CSVRGDNPNSPLHF	TGCAGCGTCAGAGGGGATAACCCAAATTCACCCCTCCACTTT
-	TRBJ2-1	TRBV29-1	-	CSVESGISYNEQFF	TGCAGCGTTGAAAGCGGCATCTCCTACAATGAGCAGTTCTTC
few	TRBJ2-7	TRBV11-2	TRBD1	CASSLGGTGVIYEQYF	TGTGCCAGCAGCTTAGGGGGGACAGGGGTGATCTACGAGCAGTACTTC
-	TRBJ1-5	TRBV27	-	CASSSQQGQHRYSNQPQHF	TGTGCCAGCAGTTCTCAACAGGGACAACACCGATATAGCAATCAGCCCCAGCATTTT
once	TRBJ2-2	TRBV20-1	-	CSARAGIVTGELFF	TGCAGTGCTAGGGCCGGGATCGTGACCGGGGAGCTGTTTTTT
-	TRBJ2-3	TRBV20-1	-	CSAPRPGSTDTQYF	TGCAGTGCCCCCCGCCCTGGGAGCACAGATACGCAGTATTTT
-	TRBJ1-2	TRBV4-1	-	CASSRRDNLGDYTF	TGCGCCAGCAGCCGCCGGGACAACCTCGGCGACTACACCTTC
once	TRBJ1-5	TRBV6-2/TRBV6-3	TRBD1	CASTQPETGLSNQPQHF	TGTGCCAGTACCCAACCCGAGACAGGGTTAAGCAATCAGCCCCAGCATTTT
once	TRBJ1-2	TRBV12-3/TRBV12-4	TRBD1	CASNTDRGPNYGYTF	TGTGCCAGCAACACGGACAGGGGGCCTAACTATGGCTACACCTTC
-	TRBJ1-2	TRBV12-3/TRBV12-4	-	CASSLMAGAYGYTF	TGTGCCAGCAGTTTAATGGCCGGGGCCTATGGCTACACCTTC
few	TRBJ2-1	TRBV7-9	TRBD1	CASSSDRGLREQFF	TGTGCCAGCAGCTCGGACAGGGGGCTACGGGAGCAGTTCTTC
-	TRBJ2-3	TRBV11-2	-	CASSLASPQGDTQYF	TGTGCCAGCAGCTTGGCAAGCCCCCAGGGGGATACGCAGTATTTT
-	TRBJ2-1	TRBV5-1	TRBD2	CASSLESSGSHEQFF	TGCGCCAGCAGCTTGGAGTCTAGCGGGTCCCATGAGCAGTTCTTC
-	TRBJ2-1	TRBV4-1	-	CASSQPTLYYNEQFF	TGCGCCAGCAGCCAACCGACACTCTATTACAATGAGCAGTTCTTC
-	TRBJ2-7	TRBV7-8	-	CASSSTTGRGTDEQYF	TGTGCCAGCAGCTCGACCACAGGGAGGGGGACCGACGAGCAGTACTTC
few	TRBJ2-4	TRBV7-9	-	CASSSTSTGTKNIQYF	TGTGCCAGCAGCTCCACCTCCACAGGGACCAAAAACATTCAGTACTTC
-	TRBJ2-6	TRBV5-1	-	CASNPGFGANVLTF	TGCGCCAGCAACCCCGGGTTTGGGGCCAACGTCCTGACTTTC
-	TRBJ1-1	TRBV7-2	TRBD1	CASSFGTGTRMTEAFF	TGTGCCAGCAGCTTTGGGACAGGGACGAGAATGACTGAAGCTTTCTTT
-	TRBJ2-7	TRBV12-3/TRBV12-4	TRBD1	CASSGQGREQYF	TGTGCCAGCAGTGGACAGGGTCGCGAGCAGTACTTC
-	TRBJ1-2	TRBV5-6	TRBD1	CASSPRDRGSINYGHTF	TGTGCCAGCAGCCCCAGGGACAGGGGGTCGATCAACTATGGCCACACCTTC
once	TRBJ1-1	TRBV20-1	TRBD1	CSAHPSGGGTEAFF	TGCAGTGCTCACCCTTCAGGGGGCGGCACTGAAGCTTTCTTT
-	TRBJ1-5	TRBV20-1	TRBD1	CSARDRQGRLNQPQHF	TGCAGTGCTAGAGATCGACAGGGGCGATTGAATCAGCCCCAGCATTTT
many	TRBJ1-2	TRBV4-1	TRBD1	CASSQEGGTVGYGYTF	TGCGCCAGCAGCCAAGAGGGGGGGACAGTAGGTTACGGCTACACCTTC
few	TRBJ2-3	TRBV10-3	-	CAISESYTTDTQYF	TGTGCCATCAGTGAGTCGTACACCACAGATACGCAGTATTTT
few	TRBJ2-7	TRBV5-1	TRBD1	CASSSSGTGGAEQYF	TGCGCCAGCAGCTCCTCCGGGACAGGGGGCGCCGAGCAGTACTTC
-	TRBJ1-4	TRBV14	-	CASSLGWDEKLFF	TGTGCCAGCAGCCTAGGTTGGGATGAAAAACTGTTTTTT
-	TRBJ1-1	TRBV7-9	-	CASREVNTEAFF	TGTGCTAGTCGGGAAGTGAACACTGAAGCTTTCTTT
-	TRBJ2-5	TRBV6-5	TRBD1	CASSRPGTGKEAQYF	TGTGCCAGCAGCCGACCCGGGACAGGGAAAGAGGCCCAGTACTTC
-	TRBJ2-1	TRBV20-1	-	CSARSETPLGQFF	TGCAGTGCTCGTTCGGAGACCCCCCTAGGGCAGTTCTTC
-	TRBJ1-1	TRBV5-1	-	CASSSYGGDAFF	TGCGCCAGCAGCTCCTACGGGGGGGATGCTTTCTTT
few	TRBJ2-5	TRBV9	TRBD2	CASSIRTSGEETQYF	TGTGCCAGCAGCATACGGACTAGCGGGGAAGAGACCCAGTACTTC
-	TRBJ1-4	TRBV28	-	CASSSRQELATNEKLFF	TGTGCCAGCAGTTCTAGACAGGAACTTGCAACTAATGAAAAACTGTTTTTT
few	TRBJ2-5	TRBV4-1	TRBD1	CASSQDMDREETQYF	TGCGCCAGCAGCCAAGATATGGACAGGGAAGAGACCCAGTACTTC
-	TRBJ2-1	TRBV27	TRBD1	CASSGQGASLNEQFF	TGTGCCAGCAGTGGACAGGGGGCTTCGTTGAATGAGCAGTTCTTC
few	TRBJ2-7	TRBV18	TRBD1	CASSPVGTAYEQYF	TGTGCCAGCTCACCGGTTGGGACAGCCTACGAGCAGTACTTC
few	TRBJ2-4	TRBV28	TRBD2	CASSPGTSSGEQYF	TGTGCCAGCAGTCCCGGGACTAGTTCGGGTGAGCAGTACTTC
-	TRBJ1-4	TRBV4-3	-	CASSQDMLAQPNEKLFF	TGCGCCAGCAGCCAAGATATGTTAGCCCAACCAAATGAAAAACTGTTTTTT
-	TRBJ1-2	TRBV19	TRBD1	CASSTRPGQAIAYGYTF	TGTGCCAGTAGTACGCGACCGGGACAGGCAATAGCCTATGGCTACACCTTC
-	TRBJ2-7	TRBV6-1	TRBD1	CASVRDRGFYEQYF	TGTGCCAGCGTACGGGACAGGGGGTTCTACGAGCAGTACTTC
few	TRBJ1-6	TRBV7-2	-	CATILITGNSPLHF	TGTGCCACCATTTTAATTACAGGGAATTCACCCCTCCACTTT
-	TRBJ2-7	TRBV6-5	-	CASSFTESSYEQYF	TGTGCCAGCAGTTTCACTGAGTCGTCGTACGAGCAGTACTTC
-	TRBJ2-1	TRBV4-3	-	CASSQDLGSGTYNEQFF	TGCGCCAGCAGCCAAGATCTCGGGTCCGGGACGTACAATGAGCAGTTCTTC
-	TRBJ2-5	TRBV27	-	CASKPPGGRKTQYF	TGTGCCAGCAAGCCCCCCGGGGGGCGAAAGACCCAGTACTTC
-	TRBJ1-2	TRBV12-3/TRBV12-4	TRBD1	CASRPATGGSYGYTF	TGTGCCAGCAGACCTGCTACAGGGGGCAGCTATGGCTACACCTTC
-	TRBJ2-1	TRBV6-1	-	CASTRSLSYNEQFF	TGTGCCAGCACGAGAAGCCTATCCTACAATGAGCAGTTCTTC
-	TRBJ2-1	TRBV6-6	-	CASSYALNQNSYDEQFF	TGTGCCAGCAGTTACGCGCTTAACCAGAACTCCTACGATGAGCAGTTCTTC
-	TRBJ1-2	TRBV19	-	CASRIDRGGYTF	TGTGCCAGCCGTATCGACAGAGGGGGATACACCTTC
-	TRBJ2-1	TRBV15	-	CATRARNYNEQFF	TGTGCCACCAGGGCTAGAAACTACAATGAGCAGTTCTTC
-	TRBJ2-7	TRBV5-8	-	CASSVAGNYEQYF	TGTGCCAGCAGCGTAGCTGGCAACTACGAGCAGTACTTC
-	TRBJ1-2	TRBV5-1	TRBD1	CASSKSTGQNYGYTF	TGCGCCAGCTCCAAAAGTACGGGACAGAACTATGGCTACACCTTC